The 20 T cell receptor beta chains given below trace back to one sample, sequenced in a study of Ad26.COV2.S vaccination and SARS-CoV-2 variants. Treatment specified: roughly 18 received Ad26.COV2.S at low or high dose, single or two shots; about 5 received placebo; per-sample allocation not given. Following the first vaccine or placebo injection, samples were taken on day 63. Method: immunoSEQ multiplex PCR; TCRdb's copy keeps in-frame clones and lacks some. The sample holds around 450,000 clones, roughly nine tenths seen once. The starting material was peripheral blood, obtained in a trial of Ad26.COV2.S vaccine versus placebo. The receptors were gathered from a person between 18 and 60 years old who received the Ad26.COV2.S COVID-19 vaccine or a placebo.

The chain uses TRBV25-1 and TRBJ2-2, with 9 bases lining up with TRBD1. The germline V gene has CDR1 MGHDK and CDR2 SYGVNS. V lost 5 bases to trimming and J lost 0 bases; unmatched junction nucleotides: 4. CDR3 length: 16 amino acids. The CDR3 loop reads CASSSRQGANTGELFF. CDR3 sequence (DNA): TGTGCCAGCAGTTCTCGACAGGGGGCGAACACCGGGGAGCTGTTTTTT. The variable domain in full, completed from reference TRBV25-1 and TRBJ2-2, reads EADIYQTPRYLVIGTGKKITLECSQTMGHDKMYWYQQDPGMELHLIHYSYGVNSTEKGDLSSESTVSRIRTEHFPLTLESARPSHTSQYLCASSSRQGANTGELFFGEGSRLTVL.

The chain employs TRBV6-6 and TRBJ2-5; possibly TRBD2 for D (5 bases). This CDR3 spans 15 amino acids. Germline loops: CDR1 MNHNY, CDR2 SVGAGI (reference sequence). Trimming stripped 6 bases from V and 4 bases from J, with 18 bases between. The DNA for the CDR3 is TGTGCCAGCAGAACCCGGGGAAACTTAGGAGAGACCCAGTACTTC. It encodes CASRTRGNLGETQYF.

In DNA form, the CDR3 reads TGCGCCATGTTACGACCCAACTATGGCTACACCTTC. Its translation is CAMLRPNYGYTF. The genes are TRBV10-2 and TRBJ1-2; no clear D gene. The CDR3 is 12 residues long. From germline, CDR1 is WSHSY and CDR2 SAAADI. V was shortened by 10 bases and J by 2 bases, with 11 bases between the two germline ends.

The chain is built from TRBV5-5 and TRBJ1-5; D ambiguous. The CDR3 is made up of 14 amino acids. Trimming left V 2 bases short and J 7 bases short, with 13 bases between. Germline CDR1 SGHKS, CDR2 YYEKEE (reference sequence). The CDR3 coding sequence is TGTGCCAGCAGCTTCGGCAGGCTAGGGCAGCCCCAGCATTTT. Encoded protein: CASSFGRLGQPQHF.

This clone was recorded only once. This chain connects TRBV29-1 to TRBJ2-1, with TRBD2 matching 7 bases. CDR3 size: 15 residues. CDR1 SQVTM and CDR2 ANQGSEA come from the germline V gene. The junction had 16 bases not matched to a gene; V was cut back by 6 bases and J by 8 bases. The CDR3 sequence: CSVPRRGGPGHEQFF. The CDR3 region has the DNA TGCAGCGTCCCCCGTAGGGGAGGGCCTGGTCATGAGCAGTTCTTC.

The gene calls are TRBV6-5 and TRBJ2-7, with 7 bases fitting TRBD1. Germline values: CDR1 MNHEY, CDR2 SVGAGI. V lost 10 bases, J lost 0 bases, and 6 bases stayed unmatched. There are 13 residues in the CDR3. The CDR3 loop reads CAIPGQNSYEQYF. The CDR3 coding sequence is TGTGCCATTCCGGGACAGAACTCCTACGAGCAGTACTTC.

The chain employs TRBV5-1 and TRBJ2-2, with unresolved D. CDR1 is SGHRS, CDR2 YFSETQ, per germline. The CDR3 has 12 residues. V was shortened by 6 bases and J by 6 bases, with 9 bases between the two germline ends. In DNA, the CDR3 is TGCGCCAGCACCCCGGGTCCCGGGGAGCTGTTTTTT. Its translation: CASTPGPGELFF.

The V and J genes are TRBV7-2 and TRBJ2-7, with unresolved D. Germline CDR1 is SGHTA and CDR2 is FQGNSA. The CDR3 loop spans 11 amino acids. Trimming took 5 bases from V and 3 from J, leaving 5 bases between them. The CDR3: CASSQLYEQYF. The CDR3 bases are TGTGCCAGCAGCCAACTCTACGAGCAGTACTTC. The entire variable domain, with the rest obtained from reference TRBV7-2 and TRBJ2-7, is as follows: GAGVSQSPSNKVTEKGKDVELRCDPISGHTALYWYRQSLGQGLEFLIYFQGNSAPDKSGLPSDRFSAERTGGSVSTLTIQRTQQEDSAVYLCASSQLYEQYFGPGTRLTVT.

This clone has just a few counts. The CDR3 region is CASSHPPVGPVGHYEQYF. The CDR3 nucleotides are TGCGCCAGCAGTCACCCACCCGTTGGACCGGTGGGGCACTACGAGCAGTACTTC. The J gene is TRBJ2-7, the V gene TRBV23-1; D might be TRBD1 (5 bases). TRBV23-1 is an open reading frame, and its role is uncertain. V was clipped by 3 bases and J by 3 bases, with 24 bases between them. The length of the CDR3 is 18 residues.

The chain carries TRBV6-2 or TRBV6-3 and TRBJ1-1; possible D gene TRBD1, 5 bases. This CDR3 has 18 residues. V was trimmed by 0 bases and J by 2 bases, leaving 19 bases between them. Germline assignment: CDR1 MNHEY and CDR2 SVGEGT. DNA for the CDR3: TGTGCCAGCAGTTACTCGACAGTTCTCGGAGGCGCAAACACTGAAGCTTTCTTT. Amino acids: CASSYSTVLGGANTEAFF.

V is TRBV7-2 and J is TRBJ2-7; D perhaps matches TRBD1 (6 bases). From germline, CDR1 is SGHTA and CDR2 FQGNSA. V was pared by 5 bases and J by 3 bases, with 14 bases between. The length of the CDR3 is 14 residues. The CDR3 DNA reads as TGTGCCAGCAGCGTCCGGGACATGGGCTACGAGCAGTACTTC. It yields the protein CASSVRDMGYEQYF.

The DNA of the CDR3 is TGTGCCATCAGCCCCGGGACTAGCGAGGTCGAGCAGTACTTC. Protein sequence: CAISPGTSEVEQYF. The rearrangement joins TRBV10-3 to TRBJ2-7; 10 bases are shared with TRBD2. The CDR3 runs to 14 residues. The J segment lost 6 bases and the V segment lost 6 bases, leaving 8 bases of the junction unmatched. Germline CDR1 reads ENHRY; CDR2 reads SYGVKD.

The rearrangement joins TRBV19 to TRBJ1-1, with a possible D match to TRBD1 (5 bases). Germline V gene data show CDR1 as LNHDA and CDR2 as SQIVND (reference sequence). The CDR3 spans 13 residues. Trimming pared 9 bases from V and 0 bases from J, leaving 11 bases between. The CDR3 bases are TGTGCCAGCAGGACACACATGAACACTGAAGCTTTCTTT. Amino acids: CASRTHMNTEAFF. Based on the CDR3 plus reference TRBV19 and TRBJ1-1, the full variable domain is DGGITQSPKYLFRKEGQNVTLSCEQNLNHDAMYWYRQDPGQGLRLIYYSQIVNDFQKGDIAEGYSVSREKKESFPLTVTSAQKNPTAFYLCASRTHMNTEAFFGQGTRLTVV.

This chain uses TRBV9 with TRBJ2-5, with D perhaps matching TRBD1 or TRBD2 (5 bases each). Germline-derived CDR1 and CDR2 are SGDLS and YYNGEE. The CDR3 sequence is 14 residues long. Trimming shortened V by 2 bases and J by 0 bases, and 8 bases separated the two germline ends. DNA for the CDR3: TGTGCCAGCAGCGTGAAGGGACACCAAGAGACCCAGTACTTC. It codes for CASSVKGHQETQYF.

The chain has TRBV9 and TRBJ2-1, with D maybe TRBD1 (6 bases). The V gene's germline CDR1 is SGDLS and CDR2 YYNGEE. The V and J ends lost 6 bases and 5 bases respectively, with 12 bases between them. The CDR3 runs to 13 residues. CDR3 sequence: CASNAGANNEQFF. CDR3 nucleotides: TGTGCCAGCAACGCAGGGGCAAACAATGAGCAGTTCTTC.

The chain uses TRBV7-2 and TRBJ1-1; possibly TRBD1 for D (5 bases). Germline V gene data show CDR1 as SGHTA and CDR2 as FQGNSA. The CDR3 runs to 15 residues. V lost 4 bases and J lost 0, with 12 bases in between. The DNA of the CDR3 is TGTGCCAGCAGCTCCCGGGGGGGGATGAACACTGAAGCTTTCTTT. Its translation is CASSSRGGMNTEAFF.

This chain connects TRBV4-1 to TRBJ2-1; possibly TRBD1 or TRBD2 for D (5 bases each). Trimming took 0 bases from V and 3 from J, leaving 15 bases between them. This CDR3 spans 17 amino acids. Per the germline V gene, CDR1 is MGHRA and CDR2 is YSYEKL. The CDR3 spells CASSQDPGLAGYNEQFF. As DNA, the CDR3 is TGCGCCAGCAGCCAAGACCCAGGGCTAGCCGGCTACAATGAGCAGTTCTTC.

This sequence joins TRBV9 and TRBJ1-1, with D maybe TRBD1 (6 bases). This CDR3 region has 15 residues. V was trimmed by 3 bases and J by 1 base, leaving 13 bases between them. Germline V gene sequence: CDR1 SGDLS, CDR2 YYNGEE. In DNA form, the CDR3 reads TGTGCCAGCAGCGAGGGGGACACTCGGAACACTGAAGCTTTCTTT. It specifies CASSEGDTRNTEAFF.

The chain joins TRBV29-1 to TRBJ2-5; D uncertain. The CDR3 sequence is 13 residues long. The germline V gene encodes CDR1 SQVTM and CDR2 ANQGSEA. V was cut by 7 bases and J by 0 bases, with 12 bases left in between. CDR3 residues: CSATNTDQETQYF. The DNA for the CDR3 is TGCAGCGCGACCAACACAGACCAAGAGACCCAGTACTTC. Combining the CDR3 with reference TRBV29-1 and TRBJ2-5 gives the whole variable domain SAVISQKPSRDICQRGTSLTIQCQVDSQVTMMFWYRQQPGQSLTLIATANQGSEATYESGFVIDKFPISRPNLTFSTLTVSNMSPEDSSIYLCSATNTDQETQYFGPGTRLLVL.

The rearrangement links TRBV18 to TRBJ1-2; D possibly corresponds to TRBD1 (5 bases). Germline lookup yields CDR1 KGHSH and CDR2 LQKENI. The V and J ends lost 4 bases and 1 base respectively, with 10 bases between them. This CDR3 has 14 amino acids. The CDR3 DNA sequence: TGTGCCAGCTCACTGCTTGACAGTAACTATGGCTACACCTTC. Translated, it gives CASSLLDSNYGYTF.